The rows below give T cell receptor beta chains drawn from one sample of a study of neurological immune-mediated disorders. Using its own MiXCR run on the 5' RACE reads, TCRdb lists one record per CDR3 protein. The sample has 75,000 to 95,000 distinct CDR3 sequences; under 20% are singletons. Material for sequencing was PBMCs. These receptors were obtained from a woman in her 40s in good health. Each CDR3 is given with its conserved first and last residue. Fields, in order: V gene, J gene, CDR3 protein.

>TRBV7-3|TRBJ2-3
CASSELPGADTQYF
>TRBV12-3/TRBV12-4|TRBJ1-4
CASSPFTGNEKLFF
>TRBV20-1|TRBJ2-3
CSARAQGAGASTDTQYF
>TRBV30|TRBJ1-1
CAWSVSAGESTEAFF
>TRBV7-8|TRBJ2-7
CASSLTGGGAVYEQYF
>TRBV19|TRBJ1-1
CASQNRLNTEAFF
>TRBV12-3/TRBV12-4|TRBJ1-2
CASSLARGGDGYTF
>TRBV20-1|TRBJ2-7
CSPRLAGIDEQYF
>TRBV4-3|TRBJ1-2
CASSQLRGQGTNYGYTF
>TRBV5-5|TRBJ2-2
CASTAEGRNRAGELFF
>TRBV5-1|TRBJ2-2
CASSFNLASNTGELFF
>TRBV5-4|TRBJ1-1
CASSLKEGLNPITEAFF
>TRBV7-8|TRBJ2-6
CASSLDGLPWGGANVLTF
>TRBV6-6|TRBJ1-1
CASSLNLNTEAFF
>TRBV28|TRBJ1-5
CASTQGGGNQPQHF
>TRBV5-1|TRBJ2-2
CASSLAGERELFF
>TRBV7-8|TRBJ1-1
CASSPWLLEAFF
>TRBV7-2|TRBJ2-1
CASSLGHQTYNEQFF
>TRBV4-2|TRBJ2-3
CASSSTKGLAGGTSTDTQYF
>TRBV5-6|TRBJ1-5
CASSFSGAGQPQHF
>TRBV20-1|TRBJ2-7
CSARDQDKAGYEQYF
>TRBV5-1|TRBJ2-3
CASSFSSPNTDTQYF
>TRBV7-2|TRBJ2-3
CASSPGGPMRDTQYF
>TRBV25-1|TRBJ2-1
CASSEIPASGRVFEQFF
>TRBV24-1|TRBJ2-1
CATSDPGTSDYNEQFF
>TRBV7-2|TRBJ2-5
CASSYDRDRTQYF
>TRBV9|TRBJ2-5
CASSALVGQTQYF
>TRBV12-3/TRBV12-4|TRBJ2-3
CASRFTEQNTQYF
>TRBV12-3/TRBV12-4|TRBJ2-2
CASRDRVNTGELFF
>TRBV20-1|TRBJ2-4
CSASDVAKNIQYF
>TRBV27|TRBJ1-6
CASSRDRGRPLHF
>TRBV27|TRBJ2-3
CASSFADTQYF
>TRBV20-1|TRBJ2-1
CSARVRVGGAGNEQFF
>TRBV5-1|TRBJ2-2
CASSPWVGELFF
>TRBV5-1|TRBJ1-1
CASSSRWGSGNTEAFF
>TRBV20-1|TRBJ2-7
CSASLSSYEQYF
>TRBV12-3/TRBV12-4|TRBJ1-1
CASSSPLDMNTEAFF
>TRBV28|TRBJ1-4
CASSPLSPKGEKLFF
>TRBV3-1|TRBJ2-5
CASSPFQGAHLLETQYF
>TRBV20-1|TRBJ2-3
CSASEPSGGAGIADTQYF